This passage covers 16 T cell receptor beta chains from one sample sequenced in a study of vaccination effects on CD4 cells after COVID-19. Clones were read by immunoSEQ multiplex PCR, and TCRdb kept only the in-frame ones, dropping some. Of more than 15,000 clones in the sample, about two thirds were seen once. Ahead of sequencing, the ViraFEST assay grew antigen-specific CD4+ T cells using viral peptide pools. Subsequent to roughly 9 days of culture, CD4+ T cells were isolated. Either the mRNA-1273 or the BNT162b2 vaccine was given to participants as two doses. These receptors lack a known antigen. The sample here was CD4+ T cells from PBMCs cultured with SARS-CoV-2 spike peptides, taken after COVID-19 vaccination. The receptors were gathered from a human donor who received a COVID-19 vaccine.

The chain links TRBV10-2 to TRBJ1-1; TRBD1 might be the D (6 bases). The V gene's germline CDR1 is WSHSY and CDR2 SAAADI. This CDR3 contains 20 residues. Trimming shortened V by 3 bases and J by 3 bases, and 29 bases separated the two germline ends. The DNA for the CDR3 is TGCGCCAGCAGTGAATCACCTCTTCATCGGGGGCCCGTGGGGTACACTGAAGCTTTCTTT. This encodes CASSESPLHRGPVGYTEAFF.

This clone appeared a few times. This sequence joins TRBV27 and TRBJ2-1; D might be TRBD1 or TRBD2, each matching 5 bases. Trimming stripped 7 bases from V and 9 bases from J, with 22 bases between. The CDR3 sequence is 15 residues long. Germline CDR1 and CDR2: MNHEY and SMNVEV (reference sequence). CDR3 sequence (DNA): TGTGCCAGCACCACCGGGACGGACCCACGGGTTGAGCAGTTCTTC. This gives the protein CASTTGTDPRVEQFF.

This clone is classed as large. The chain combines TRBV19 with TRBJ2-3, with a weak D call TRBD1 (5 bases). This CDR3 has 11 residues. CDR1 and CDR2 from the germline V gene are LNHDA and SQIVND (reference sequence). V was trimmed by 10 bases and J by 9 bases, leaving 14 bases between them. The CDR3 DNA is TGTGCCACTCTTCAGGGTGGAACGCAGTATTTT. Amino acid sequence: CATLQGGTQYF.

This chain joins TRBV29-1 and TRBJ2-7; D not resolved. Trimming removed 5 bases at V and 2 bases at J, with 10 bases between. The CDR3 has 12 amino acids. CDR1 SQVTM and CDR2 ANQGSEA come from the germline V gene. CDR3 protein: CSVMMGTYEQYF. The CDR3 DNA follows: TGCAGCGTTATGATGGGAACCTACGAGCAGTACTTC.

The chain has TRBV5-6 and TRBJ2-5, with D unresolved. Germline V CDR1 and CDR2: SGHDT, YYEEEE. The V end was cut by 0 bases, the J end by 1 base, with 10 bases between. This CDR3 is built from 15 residues. Here the CDR3 reads CASSLGWQSQETQYF. Written as DNA, the CDR3 is TGTGCCAGCAGCTTGGGGTGGCAGTCCCAAGAGACCCAGTACTTC.

Only a few counts were recorded for this clone. The chain uses TRBV6-2 or TRBV6-3 and TRBJ1-5, with D tentatively TRBD1 (6 bases). V lost 6 bases, J lost 12 bases, and 18 bases lay in between. The germline gives CDR1 MNHEY, CDR2 SVGEGT. The CDR3 runs 13 residues. CDR3 DNA sequence: TGTGCCAGCAGATACATCTTCGGGGGCCGCCAGCATTTT. It specifies CASRYIFGGRQHF.

The chain uses TRBV3-1 (or the pseudogene TRBV3-2) and TRBJ2-5; D assignment may be TRBD1 or TRBD2 (5 bases each). The CDR3 loop spans 16 amino acids. The germline V and J ends were trimmed by 0 bases and 5 bases, with 16 bases remaining between them. Per germline, CDR1 LGHDT and CDR2 YNNKEL (reference sequence). This CDR3 is CASSQETASRGETQYF. The CDR3 DNA reads TGTGCCAGCAGCCAAGAGACAGCTTCTCGAGGGGAGACCCAGTACTTC.

The rearrangement links TRBV6-4 to TRBJ2-3; a weak D match, TRBD2 (6 bases). Germline V gene data show CDR1 as MRHNA and CDR2 as SNTAGT. The CDR3 length is 14 residues. V was pared by 4 bases and J by 0 bases, with 8 bases between. This chain's CDR3 is CASSAGTSTDTQYF. In DNA, the CDR3 is TGTGCCAGCAGTGCCGGGACTAGCACAGATACGCAGTATTTT.

This chain links TRBV11-2 with TRBJ2-5, with D perhaps TRBD1 or TRBD2 (5 bases each). Trimming took 3 bases from V and 1 from J, leaving 9 bases between them. The V gene's germline CDR1 is SGHAT and CDR2 FQNNGV. The CDR3 covers 14 residues. CDR3 bases: TGTGCCAGCAGCTTGAACGGGGCCCAAGAGACCCAGTACTTC. Translating gives CASSLNGAQETQYF.

The CDR3 is CASSPSGSGNTGELFF. The CDR3 bases are TGTGCCAGCTCACCCAGCGGGAGCGGGAACACCGGGGAGCTGTTTTTT. The V gene is TRBV18, the J gene TRBJ2-2; 8 bases fit TRBD2. The CDR3 loop spans 16 amino acids. The junction had 4 bases not matched to a gene; V was cut back by 3 bases and J by 1 base. Looked up from germline, CDR1 is KGHSH and CDR2 is LQKENI. The entire variable domain, with the rest obtained from reference TRBV18 and TRBJ2-2, is as follows: NAGVMQNPRHLVRRRGQEARLRCSPMKGHSHVYWYRQLPEEGLKFMVYLQKENIIDESGMPKERFSAEFPKEGPSILRIQQVVRGDSAAYFCASSPSGSGNTGELFFGEGSRLTVL.

This clone was seen a handful of times. J is TRBJ1-3 and V is TRBV6-1; D may be TRBD1 (6 bases). CDR1 is MNHNS, CDR2 SASEGT, per germline. The V end was cut by 3 bases, the J end by 0 bases, with 9 bases between. The CDR3 has 15 residues. The CDR3 loop reads CASSEGQGSGNTIYF. CDR3 in DNA: TGTGCCAGCAGTGAGGGACAAGGCTCTGGAAACACCATATATTTT.

This clone was recorded a few times. This chain connects TRBV19 to TRBJ2-2; 10 nucleotides agree with TRBD1. J lost 9 bases, V lost 4 bases, and 5 bases had no gene match. Germline loops: CDR1 LNHDA, CDR2 SQIVND (reference sequence). CDR3 length: 14 amino acids. The CDR3 sequence: CASSNPGQGWELFF. Here the CDR3 DNA reads TGTGCCAGTAGTAACCCGGGACAGGGGTGGGAGCTGTTTTTT.

The chain employs TRBV6-5 and TRBJ1-2; 8 nucleotides agree with TRBD1. This CDR3 region has 14 residues. J gave up 4 bases and V 4 bases, and 5 bases lay outside the gene matches. CDR1 and CDR2 from the germline V gene are MNHEY and SVGAGI. The CDR3 bases are TGTGCCAGCAGTTCTCGAACAGGGGGCTATGGCTACACCTTC. Protein: CASSSRTGGYGYTF.

This clone was recorded a few times. The chain is built from TRBV18 and TRBJ1-1, with D uncertain. This CDR3 region has 15 residues. Germline CDR1 and CDR2: KGHSH and LQKENI. The V and J ends lost 1 base and 1 base respectively, with 10 bases between them. The CDR3 here is CASSPRAAGNTEAFF. The CDR3, as DNA: TGTGCCAGCTCACCACGGGCAGCGGGGAACACTGAAGCTTTCTTT.

The rearrangement links TRBV6-5 to TRBJ1-1, with no clear D. The CDR3 totals 11 residues. Germline lookup yields CDR1 MNHEY and CDR2 SVGAGI. Trimming took 0 bases from V and 12 from J, leaving 8 bases between them. The CDR3 region is CASSYSRWTFF. The CDR3 DNA is TGTGCCAGCAGTTACTCCCGTTGGACTTTCTTT.

In its sample, this clone ranks as medium-sized. The chain joins TRBV28 to TRBJ2-7; 7 bases are shared with TRBD2. Germline CDR1 and CDR2: MDHEN and SYDVKM. V shed 9 bases, J shed 6 bases, and the junction held 8 bases outside the gene matches. This CDR3 spans 12 amino acids. The CDR3 nucleotides are TGTGCCAGTAACAAGGGAGGGTTCGAGCAGTACTTC. This translates into CASNKGGFEQYF.